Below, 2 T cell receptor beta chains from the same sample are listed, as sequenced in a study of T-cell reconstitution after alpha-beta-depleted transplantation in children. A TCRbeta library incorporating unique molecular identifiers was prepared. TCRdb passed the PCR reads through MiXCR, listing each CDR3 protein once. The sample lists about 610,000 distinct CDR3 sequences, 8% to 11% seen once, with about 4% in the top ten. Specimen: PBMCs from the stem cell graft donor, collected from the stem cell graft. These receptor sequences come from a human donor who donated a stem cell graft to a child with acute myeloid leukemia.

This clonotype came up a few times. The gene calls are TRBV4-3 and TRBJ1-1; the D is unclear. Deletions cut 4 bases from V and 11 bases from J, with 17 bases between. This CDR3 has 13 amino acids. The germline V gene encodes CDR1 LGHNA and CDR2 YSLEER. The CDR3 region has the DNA TGCGCCAGCAGCCGAGACGTCGGTTTGGAGGCTTTCTTT. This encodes CASSRDVGLEAFF.

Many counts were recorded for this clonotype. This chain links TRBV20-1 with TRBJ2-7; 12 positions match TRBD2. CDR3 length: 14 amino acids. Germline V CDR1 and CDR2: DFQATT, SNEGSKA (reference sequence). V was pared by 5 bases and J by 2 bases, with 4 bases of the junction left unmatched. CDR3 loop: CSASTSGRPYEQYF. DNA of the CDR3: TGCAGTGCTTCGACTAGCGGGAGACCCTACGAGCAGTACTTC.